A single sample is the source of the 30 T cell receptor beta chains below, sequenced in a study of T cell repertoires in cytomegalovirus infection. Antigens for these TCRs are unknown. One entry per CDR3 protein, called by TCRdb with MiXCR from the reads. The data show about 220,000 distinct CDR3 sequences, about 38% seen once. Sample: CD8+ T cells from cultured PBMCs, taken from culture after CMV antigen stimulation. These receptors were taken from a human donor in good health (CMV status not recorded). Some clones in this sample may be carry-over from other donors' samples.

The rearrangement links TRBV4-2 to TRBJ2-7; a weak D match, TRBD2 (5 bases). Germline-derived CDR1 and CDR2 are LGHNA and YNFKEQ. The CDR3 loop spans 16 amino acids. Between the trimmed V and J ends, which lost 3 bases and 3 bases, there was a span of 18 bases. The CDR3 reads CASSHLHRDLYYEQYF. CDR3 bases: TGTGCCAGCAGCCACCTCCACCGGGATTTATACTACGAGCAGTACTTC.

V and J are TRBV11-2 and TRBJ1-5; 7 bases agree with TRBD1. The CDR3 covers 17 residues. The trim removed 5 bases at V and 4 bases at J, leaving 14 bases unmatched. Per the germline V gene, CDR1 is SGHAT and CDR2 is FQNNGV. CDR3 DNA sequence: TGTGCCAGCAGCCTCGGCGCCGGGGACAGAAGAAATCAGCCCCAGCATTTT. Encoded protein: CASSLGAGDRRNQPQHF.

This clonotype was seen just once. The chain joins TRBV19 to TRBJ1-2; D gene uncertain. V dropped 3 bases and J dropped 2 bases, with 7 bases sitting between them. This CDR3 is built from 13 residues. Looked up from germline, CDR1 is LNHDA and CDR2 is SQIVND (reference sequence). For the CDR3, the DNA is TGTGCCAGTAGTATGAGCAGGAACTATGGCTACACCTTC. Residues: CASSMSRNYGYTF.

V gene TRBV12-3 or TRBV12-4 combines with J gene TRBJ2-3; 7 positions agree with TRBD1. There are 14 residues in the CDR3. The junction had 4 bases not matched to a gene; V was cut back by 6 bases and J by 1 base. In DNA, the CDR3 is TGTGCCAGCAGCCGAGGACAGGGCACAGATACGCAGTATTTT. This encodes CASSRGQGTDTQYF.

V usage is TRBV7-6 and J usage is TRBJ2-1; 8 nucleotides line up with TRBD2. V shed 3 bases, J shed 7 bases, and the junction held 11 bases outside the gene matches. The CDR3 has 16 residues. Germline V gene sequence: CDR1 SGHVS, CDR2 FNYEAQ. CDR3 nucleotide sequence: TGTGCCAGCAGCTTTTCCGCCGGGAGGGCAGGAAATGAGCAGTTCTTC. It yields the protein CASSFSAGRAGNEQFF.

The V gene is TRBV20-1, the J gene TRBJ2-7; 12 bases line up with TRBD2. The junction had 6 bases not matched to a gene; V was cut back by 6 bases and J by 3 bases. The germline V gene encodes CDR1 DFQATT and CDR2 SNEGSKA (reference sequence). CDR3 size: 14 residues. DNA of the CDR3: TGCAGTGCCTTAGGACTAGCGGGGATCTACGAGCAGTACTTC. As protein: CSALGLAGIYEQYF.

This chain links TRBV20-1 with TRBJ2-7; a possible D gene is TRBD1 (6 bases). Germline values: CDR1 DFQATT, CDR2 SNEGSKA (reference sequence). The V gene lost 3 bases and the J gene lost 2 bases, with 11 bases spanning the gap. The CDR3 totals 13 residues. The CDR3 DNA sequence: TGCAGTGCTAGCCAGGGGATGGCCTACGAGCAGTACTTC. Its protein product is CSASQGMAYEQYF.

The chain employs TRBV6-8 and TRBJ1-1, with 11 bases that match TRBD1. The CDR3 length is 15 residues. The junction had 4 bases not matched to a gene; V was cut back by 4 bases and J by 3 bases. In germline, CDR1 is MNHGY, CDR2 SAAAGT. Here the CDR3 DNA reads TGTGCCAGCAGTTTATGGACAGGGGGCCACACTGAAGCTTTCTTT. This translates into CASSLWTGGHTEAFF.

This clonotype came up a few times. CDR3 sequence reads: CASSPESGGDTYEQYF. The CDR3 bases are TGTGCCAGCAGCCCAGAGTCGGGAGGCGATACCTACGAGCAGTACTTC. V gene TRBV7-6 combines with J gene TRBJ2-7; 7 bases line up with TRBD2. The CDR3 has 16 residues. Unmatched junction bases numbered 12, after V lost 5 bases and J lost 2 bases. From germline, CDR1 is SGHVS and CDR2 FNYEAQ.

This chain links TRBV7-9 with TRBJ2-4; a weak D match, TRBD2 (6 bases). Per germline, CDR1 SEHNR and CDR2 FQNEAQ (reference sequence). The CDR3 is made up of 15 amino acids. Between the trimmed V and J ends, which lost 4 bases and 8 bases, there was a span of 18 bases. The DNA of the CDR3 is TGTGCCAGCAGCTCCCCGAGCTCAAGCGGGTACATTCAGTACTTC. Protein sequence: CASSSPSSSGYIQYF.

The chain uses TRBV19 and TRBJ1-1; D gene uncertain. CDR1 is LNHDA, CDR2 SQIVND, per germline (reference sequence). V dropped 4 bases and J dropped 1 base, with 7 bases sitting between them. This CDR3 is built from 13 residues. DNA of the CDR3: TGTGCCAGTAGTAGCTCCAGGAACACTGAAGCTTTCTTT. It yields the protein CASSSSRNTEAFF.

This clonotype was seen only a few times. This sequence joins TRBV4-1 and TRBJ1-3; D not resolved. Germline V lookup: CDR1 MGHRA, CDR2 YSYEKL. V lost 4 bases and J lost 1, with 14 bases in between. The CDR3 is 16 residues long. The CDR3 region has the DNA TGCGCCAGCAGCCCTCGAAGCGGGATTTCTGGAAACACCATATATTTT. This codes for CASSPRSGISGNTIYF.

This chain joins TRBV27 and TRBJ1-6; D is ambiguous. The V and J ends lost 6 bases and 5 bases respectively, with 8 bases between them. There are 13 residues in the CDR3. Germline CDR1 is MNHEY and CDR2 is SMNVEV (reference sequence). The CDR3 loop reads CASSTPDNSPLHF. The CDR3 DNA reads as TGTGCCAGCAGCACACCAGATAATTCACCCCTCCACTTT.

This clonotype appeared a few times. This chain joins TRBV7-6 and TRBJ2-7; the match to TRBD2 covers 7 bases. Germline V gene data show CDR1 as SGHVS and CDR2 as FNYEAQ. Losses at the gene ends were 6 bases for V and 6 bases for J; bases not matched to a gene: 14. The CDR3 consists of 15 residues. DNA for the CDR3: TGTGCCAGCAGTTCCCCCAGTGGCGGGAGTTTCGAGCAGTACTTC. Its protein product is CASSSPSGGSFEQYF.

CDR3 region: CASSPGRGGGETQYF. The DNA of the CDR3 is TGTGCCAGCAGCCCCGGGAGGGGGGGAGGCGAGACCCAGTACTTC. The rearrangement links TRBV7-8 to TRBJ2-5, with 8 nucleotides matching TRBD2. The length of the CDR3 is 15 residues. After removal of 5 bases from V and 5 bases from J, the junction contained 10 bases not matched to a gene. Germline lookup yields CDR1 SGHVS and CDR2 FQNEAQ.

On this clonotype: The junction shows a germline mismatch at one end, possibly a read error. V and J are TRBV4-1 and TRBJ2-5, with D possibly being TRBD1 or TRBD2 (5 bases each). The CDR3 is 17 amino acids. Germline V gene sequence: CDR1 MGHRA, CDR2 YSYEKL. This CDR3 reads CASSQAQTDTGQETQYF. The CDR3 region has the DNA TGTGCCAGCAGCCAAGCTCAGACAGACACGGGGCAGGAGACCCAGTACTTC.

V and J are TRBV6-6 and TRBJ2-7; D ambiguous. CDR1 and CDR2 (germline): MNHNY, SVGAGI (reference sequence). The CDR3 has 11 amino acids. V was clipped by 7 bases and J by 5 bases, with 9 bases between them. In DNA, the CDR3 is TGTGCCAGCACTCTAGGTAACGAGCAGTACTTC. Its translation: CASTLGNEQYF.

This clonotype was seen many times. In DNA form, the CDR3 reads TGTGCCAGCAGCCCCCCGGTCCAGGGAAACACCGGGGAGCTGTTTTTT. Residues: CASSPPVQGNTGELFF. V and J are TRBV7-9 and TRBJ2-2, with a weak D call TRBD1 (5 bases). The CDR3 contains 16 residues. V was pared by 5 bases and J by 2 bases, with 15 bases between. Germline V gene sequence: CDR1 SEHNR, CDR2 FQNEAQ (reference sequence).

A few counts support this clonotype. The chain combines TRBV20-1 with TRBJ2-1; D remains unclear. CDR1 and CDR2 (germline): DFQATT, SNEGSKA (reference sequence). Trimming stripped 0 bases from V and 2 bases from J, with 8 bases between. The CDR3 sequence is 14 residues long. The CDR3 is CSARDKRTYNEQFF. In DNA, the CDR3 is TGCAGTGCTAGAGACAAGAGAACCTACAATGAGCAGTTCTTC.

The chain joins TRBV7-4 to TRBJ1-2; D ambiguous. The germline gives CDR1 SGHVT, CDR2 SQSDAQ. The CDR3 has 10 amino acids. V lost 5 bases and J lost 6, with 4 bases in between. CDR3: CASSPHGYTF. As DNA, the CDR3 is TGTGCCAGCAGCCCTCATGGCTACACCTTC.

This clonotype appeared many times. The rearrangement links TRBV7-3 to TRBJ2-6; possibly TRBD1 or TRBD2 for D (5 bases each). In germline, CDR1 is SGHTA, CDR2 FQGTGA. The CDR3 runs 17 residues. V lost 4 bases, J lost 0 bases, and 13 bases lay in between. CDR3 sequence reads: CASSWGGPRSGANVLTF. CDR3 sequence (DNA): TGTGCCAGCAGCTGGGGCGGGCCCCGCTCTGGGGCCAACGTCCTGACTTTC.

This clonotype was counted a few times. The chain combines TRBV11-2 with TRBJ2-1; TRBD1 matches at 10 bases. V shed 3 bases and J 2 bases; nucleotides not matched to a gene: 13. This CDR3 contains 19 residues. Germline assignment: CDR1 SGHAT and CDR2 FQNNGV. CDR3 coding DNA: TGTGCCAGCAGCTTCGGGACAGGGGTGCTAGAAGGTACCTACAATGAGCAGTTCTTC. As protein: CASSFGTGVLEGTYNEQFF.

The table lists this clonotype with a count of one. This chain connects TRBV28 to TRBJ2-5, with D unresolved. Trimming took off 5 bases at V and 0 bases at J, with 13 bases between the two ends. The germline V gene has CDR1 MDHEN and CDR2 SYDVKM. The CDR3 sequence is 15 residues long. The CDR3 protein is CASSHRMDHQETQYF. DNA for the CDR3: TGTGCCAGCAGTCACCGGATGGACCACCAAGAGACCCAGTACTTC.

This clonotype was counted only a few times. The gene calls are TRBV4-1 and TRBJ1-4, with D possibly being TRBD1 (5 bases). Deletions cut 1 base from V and 7 bases from J, with 10 bases between. CDR3 length: 14 amino acids. CDR1 and CDR2 (germline): MGHRA, YSYEKL. The CDR3 nucleotides are TGCGCCAGCAGCCAAGGCGGGGACCGTGAAAAACTGTTTTTT. As protein: CASSQGGDREKLFF.

The chain is built from TRBV28 and TRBJ2-1; 10 nucleotides align to TRBD2. The germline V gene has CDR1 MDHEN and CDR2 SYDVKM. V lost 7 bases to trimming and J lost 6 bases; unmatched junction nucleotides: 3. The CDR3 loop spans 13 amino acids. This CDR3 is CASKSGGANEQFF. The CDR3 DNA is TGTGCCAGCAAAAGCGGGGGGGCCAATGAGCAGTTCTTC. The full variable domain, in which reference TRBV28 and TRBJ2-1 provide the parts outside the CDR3, is DVKVTQSSRYLVKRTGEKVFLECVQDMDHENMFWYRQDPGLGLRLIYFSYDVKMKEKGDIPEGYSVSREKKERFSLILESASTNQTSMYLCASKSGGANEQFFGPGTRLTVL.

The table lists this clonotype with a few counts. This sequence joins TRBV7-8 and TRBJ2-4; TRBD2 aligns across 13 bases. Germline CDR1 SGHVS, CDR2 FQNEAQ. J gave up 3 bases and V 0 bases, and 5 bases lay outside the gene matches. The CDR3 spans 18 residues. Written as DNA, the CDR3 is TGTGCCAGCAGCTTAGCACTAGCGGGGGGGCGGGTCAAAAACATTCAGTACTTC. Translating it yields CASSLALAGGRVKNIQYF.

As to this clonotype: A much bigger clone sits one base away, suggesting this may be a read error. This chain connects TRBV12-3 or TRBV12-4 to TRBJ2-7; TRBD2 is a possible D gene (6 bases). The CDR3 length is 13 residues. V was clipped by 9 bases and J by 3 bases, with 15 bases between them. DNA of the CDR3: TGTGCCAGTGGGGAGGCGGTGAGCTACGAGCAGTACTTC. Translation: CASGEAVSYEQYF.

The chain carries TRBV20-1 and TRBJ1-1, with D perhaps matching TRBD1 (5 bases). Trimming removed 6 bases at V and 0 bases at J, with 17 bases between. The CDR3 spans 15 residues. Germline lookup yields CDR1 DFQATT and CDR2 SNEGSKA (reference sequence). CDR3 sequence (DNA): TGCAGTGCCAAAGACACCGGGACTGTGAACACTGAAGCTTTCTTT. Amino acid sequence: CSAKDTGTVNTEAFF.

This clonotype has more than one count but fewer than ten. The rearrangement links TRBV7-9 to TRBJ1-2, with 8 bases lining up with TRBD1. This CDR3 is built from 16 residues. Germline V lookup: CDR1 SEHNR, CDR2 FQNEAQ (reference sequence). Trimming cost V 5 bases and J 6 bases; bases outside gene matches: 14. In DNA, the CDR3 is TGTGCCAGCAGCCCAGGGGGCAGGGTAACCCTCCATGGCTACACCTTC. Its translation: CASSPGGRVTLHGYTF.

The chain combines TRBV19 with TRBJ1-2; D call uncertain. Germline V gives CDR1 LNHDA, CDR2 SQIVND (reference sequence). V lost 1 base and J 7 bases, leaving 7 bases between the germline ends. This CDR3 contains 12 residues. DNA of the CDR3: TGTGCCAGTAGTATAGGAGCCGCTGGCTACACCTTC. Translating it yields CASSIGAAGYTF.